The 18 T cell receptor beta chains given below trace back to one sample, sequenced in a study of T cells expressing NK-cell markers. Reanalyzing the 5' RACE reads, TCRdb keeps one entry per CDR3 protein, without DNA. The ten most abundant clones cover roughly 5.2% of a sample with roughly 390,000 distinct CDR3 sequences. Sequencing was performed on blood T cells: a sorted CD56 or NKG2C T cell subset, CD4+ or CD8+ T cells, or bulk PBMC T cells (not recorded which). These TCRs come from a man aged 18-75 years in good health.

This sequence joins TRBV20-1 and TRBJ2-1. Germline values: CDR1 DFQATT, CDR2 SNEGSKA (reference sequence). This CDR3 contains 12 residues. The CDR3 is CSARSRLGLEFF.

The gene calls are TRBV5-1 and TRBJ2-3; TCRdb returns TRBD2, unconfirmable since there is no DNA. This CDR3 region has 16 residues. Germline V CDR1 and CDR2: SGHRS, YFSETQ. The CDR3 sequence is CASSFSSGGYTDTQYF.

The chain is built from TRBV5-5 and TRBJ1-2; TCRdb proposes TRBD1, but this gene call is untestable without DNA. The length of the CDR3 is 12 residues. The germline CDR1 and CDR2 sequences are SGHKS and YYEKEE (reference sequence). The CDR3 spells CASSGDRVGYTF.

V gene TRBV19 combines with J gene TRBJ1-1; TCRdb proposes TRBD1, but this gene call is untestable without DNA. The CDR3 covers 15 residues. Germline values: CDR1 LNHDA, CDR2 SQIVND (reference sequence). This CDR3 is CASSTIDGRNTEAFF.

The chain is built from TRBV20-1 and TRBJ2-7; TCRdb lists TRBD1, though no DNA is available to test this call. CDR1 DFQATT and CDR2 SNEGSKA come from the germline V gene (reference sequence). The CDR3 covers 14 residues. This CDR3 reads CSATTGPGSYEQYF.

V is TRBV29-1 and J is TRBJ2-1; TCRdb proposes TRBD2, but this gene call is untestable without DNA. Germline-derived CDR1 and CDR2 are SQVTM and ANQGSEA. The CDR3 consists of 15 residues. CDR3 sequence reads: CSVATSGGRYNEQFF.

The chain employs TRBV6-1 and TRBJ2-7; TCRdb gives TRBD1 as the D gene, but with no DNA this cannot be confirmed. Germline CDR1 reads MNHNS; CDR2 reads SASEGT. CDR3 length: 16 amino acids. CDR3: CASSGSGRTGFYEQYF.

The chain employs TRBV5-1 and TRBJ2-5; lacking DNA, the TRBD1 call made by TCRdb goes unchecked. The CDR3 totals 16 residues. CDR1 is SGHRS and CDR2 is YFSETQ in the germline V gene. The CDR3 loop is CASRRNFGGVRETQYF.

V usage is TRBV5-1 and J usage is TRBJ2-4; TCRdb selects TRBD1, and the lack of DNA leaves this call unchecked. Looked up from germline, CDR1 is SGHRS and CDR2 is YFSETQ. This CDR3 is 13 amino acids long. The CDR3 loop reads CASSLVGAHIQYF.

This rearrangement joins TRBV7-2 to TRBJ2-2. CDR3 length: 13 residues. Germline assignment: CDR1 SGHTA and CDR2 FQGNSA. The CDR3 sequence: CASMGSRTGELFF.

The CDR3 loop is CASSLVLWRGYEQYF. This rearrangement joins TRBV11-2 to TRBJ2-7. The CDR3 has 15 residues. Germline V lookup: CDR1 SGHAT, CDR2 FQNNGV.

This CDR3 is CASSFPDNYSNQPQHF. The rearrangement joins TRBV5-1 to TRBJ1-5. CDR1 and CDR2 (germline): SGHRS, YFSETQ. The CDR3 has 16 residues.

J is TRBJ2-7 and V is TRBV2; the TCRdb D gene call, TRBD2, has no DNA to confirm it. Germline-derived CDR1 and CDR2 are SNHLY and FYNNEI. This CDR3 is 15 amino acids long. CDR3 amino acids: CASSVASGGRNEQYF.

The rearrangement links TRBV7-3 to TRBJ2-3; TCRdb picks TRBD1, but there is no DNA to check that call. CDR3 length equals 17 residues. Germline V gene data show CDR1 as SGHTA and CDR2 as FQGTGA. The CDR3 spells CASSLEGTALSTDTQYF.

The gene calls are TRBV18 and TRBJ1-1; lacking DNA, the TRBD1 call made by TCRdb goes unchecked. The CDR3 is 16 amino acids. Germline assignment: CDR1 KGHSH and CDR2 LQKENI. The CDR3 sequence: CASSIGQGALNTEAFF.

This rearrangement joins TRBV3-1 to TRBJ2-5. The CDR3 length is 14 residues. Germline CDR1 LGHDT, CDR2 YNNKEL (reference sequence). This CDR3 reads CASSPYLDEKTQYF.

J is TRBJ1-4 and V is TRBV20-1; TCRdb's D call of TRBD1 is untestable without DNA. The CDR3 runs 15 residues. Germline V CDR1 and CDR2: DFQATT, SNEGSKA (reference sequence). CDR3 amino acids: CSASRQRLGGEKLFF.

This sequence joins TRBV7-6 and TRBJ2-7. The CDR3 runs to 13 residues. Per the germline V gene, CDR1 is SGHVS and CDR2 is FNYEAQ. CDR3 sequence reads: CASSLDVSYEQYF.